Each of the 24 T cell receptor beta chains below was sequenced from the same sample in a study of blood T cell repertoires in COVID-19. Assay used: immunoSEQ multiplex PCR; TCRdb lists only in-frame clones, some missing. Of about 240,000 clones listed, 82% are singletons. Material: peripheral blood. Receptors were obtained from a woman in her sixties or seventies with acute or convalescent COVID-19.

The chain recombines TRBV30 with TRBJ1-5, with 10 nucleotides matching TRBD1. Germline CDR1 GTSNPN, CDR2 SVGIG (reference sequence). This CDR3 has 15 residues. V lost 1 base to trimming and J lost 16 bases; unmatched junction nucleotides: 16. The DNA of the CDR3 is TGTGCCTGGAGTGCCCCCGGGACAGGGGCGGCTTATGGACATTTT. Encoded protein: CAWSAPGTGAAYGHF. The variable domain in full, completed from reference TRBV30 and TRBJ1-5, reads SQTIHQWPATLVQPVGSPLSLECTVEGTSNPNLYWYRQAAGRGLQLLFYSVGIGQISSEVPQNLSASRPQDRQFILSSKKLLLSDSGFYLCAWSAPGTGAAYGHFGDGTRLSIL.

V is TRBV5-1 and J is TRBJ2-7, with a weak D call TRBD1 (6 bases). Trimming took 3 bases from V and 2 from J, leaving 12 bases between them. Germline assignment: CDR1 SGHRS and CDR2 YFSETQ. This CDR3 region has 14 residues. In DNA form, the CDR3 reads TGCGCCAGCAGCTGGGGGACAAGCACCTACGAGCAGTACTTC. Protein product: CASSWGTSTYEQYF.

At least ten counts were recorded for this clone. The rearrangement links TRBV5-4 to TRBJ1-4; TRBD1 matches 7 bases. There are 15 residues in the CDR3. V shed 5 bases and J 1 base; nucleotides not matched to a gene: 5. Germline V CDR1 and CDR2: SGHNT, YYREEE (reference sequence). CDR3: CASSFNRGTNEKLFF. CDR3 nucleotide sequence: TGTGCCAGCAGTTTTAACAGGGGAACTAATGAAAAACTGTTTTTT. The full variable domain, its missing parts supplied by reference TRBV5-4 and TRBJ1-4, is ETGVTQSPTHLIKTRGQQVTLRCSSQSGHNTVSWYQQALGQGPQFIFQYYREEENGRGNFPPRFSGLQFPNYSSELNVNALELDDSALYLCASSFNRGTNEKLFFGSGTQLSVL.

The chain couples TRBV9 to TRBJ2-1; TRBD2 aligns across 7 bases. The CDR3 length is 13 residues. The J segment lost 16 bases and the V segment lost 0 bases, leaving 10 bases of the junction unmatched. CDR1 and CDR2 from the germline V gene are SGDLS and YYNGEE. CDR3 bases: TGTGCCAGCAGCGTAGAGGAGGCTAGCGGCTCTTTCTTC. Protein product: CASSVEEASGSFF.

In nucleotides, the CDR3 is TGTGCCAGCAGCCGAGGGGTAGGGACAGAGAATTCACCCCTCCACTTT. Its translation is CASSRGVGTENSPLHF. This chain joins TRBV4-2 and TRBJ1-6, with 7 bases that match TRBD1. Germline assignment: CDR1 LGHNA and CDR2 YNFKEQ. J gave up 7 bases and V 4 bases, and 10 bases lay outside the gene matches. The CDR3 totals 16 residues.

The V gene is TRBV12-3 or TRBV12-4, the J gene TRBJ1-2; D not resolved. The V end lost 6 bases, the J end lost 1 base, and 9 bases lay between the germline ends. This CDR3 has 13 amino acids. CDR3 coding DNA: TGTGCCAGCAGCCGGGAACATAACTATGGCTACACCTTC. It specifies CASSREHNYGYTF.

A word on this clone: Other DNA sequences in the same sample also yield this CDR3. This sequence joins TRBV19 and TRBJ2-1; 9 bases agree with TRBD1. CDR1 is LNHDA and CDR2 is SQIVND in the germline V gene (reference sequence). V lost 6 bases to trimming and J lost 5 bases; unmatched junction nucleotides: 2. This CDR3 spans 13 amino acids. The CDR3 sequence: CASRRDRDNEQFF. For the CDR3, the DNA is TGTGCCAGTAGACGGGACAGGGACAATGAGCAGTTCTTC.

The chain has TRBV9 and TRBJ1-6; possibly TRBD1 for D (6 bases). Trimming pared 3 bases from V and 10 bases from J, leaving 11 bases between. The CDR3 has 13 residues. Germline V lookup: CDR1 SGDLS, CDR2 YYNGEE. CDR3 sequence reads: CASSAEDRSPLHF. CDR3 in DNA: TGTGCCAGCAGCGCAGAGGACAGATCACCCCTCCACTTT.

The V call is TRBV7-8, the J call TRBJ2-5, with 14 bases that match TRBD2. Germline-derived CDR1 and CDR2 are SGHVS and FQNEAQ. V lost 5 bases, J lost 2 bases, and 4 bases stayed unmatched. The CDR3 runs 16 residues. The CDR3, as DNA: TGTGCCAGCAGCCTCGGACTAGCGGGGGGACAAGAGACCCAGTACTTC. It specifies CASSLGLAGGQETQYF.

This clone was counted once. The chain uses TRBV2 and TRBJ1-2; D might be TRBD1 (6 bases). This CDR3 is 13 amino acids long. Germline CDR1 reads SNHLY; CDR2 reads FYNNEI. The V end was cut by 6 bases, the J end by 5 bases, with 13 bases between. The CDR3 DNA reads TGTGCCAGCAGACGGGGGGCGCAGTATGGCTACACCTTC. This translates into CASRRGAQYGYTF.

The chain recombines TRBV7-2 with TRBJ1-3; D may be TRBD1 (6 bases). Germline V gene sequence: CDR1 SGHTA, CDR2 FQGNSA. V gave up 5 bases and J gave up 4 bases, with 9 bases separating them. The CDR3 runs to 13 residues. CDR3 coding DNA: TGTGCCAGCAGCCAAGGGGGAGGAAACACCATATATTTT. Amino acid sequence: CASSQGGGNTIYF. The full variable domain, in which reference TRBV7-2 and TRBJ1-3 provide the parts outside the CDR3, is GAGVSQSPSNKVTEKGKDVELRCDPISGHTALYWYRQSLGQGLEFLIYFQGNSAPDKSGLPSDRFSAERTGGSVSTLTIQRTQQEDSAVYLCASSQGGGNTIYFGEGSWLTVV.

J is TRBJ2-7 and V is TRBV18, with 8 bases aligning to TRBD1. Trimming at V came to 4 bases and at J to 3 bases, leaving 2 bases not matched to a gene. CDR1 is KGHSH and CDR2 is LQKENI in the germline V gene. The CDR3 runs to 13 residues. The CDR3 sequence is CASSRDRGYEQYF. The DNA for the CDR3 is TGTGCCAGCTCACGCGACAGGGGCTACGAGCAGTACTTC.

The count of this clone is one. The chain links TRBV11-3 to TRBJ1-1; TRBD1 aligns across 8 bases. Germline values: CDR1 SGHNT, CDR2 YENEEA. Germline trimming cut 0 bases from V and 3 bases from J; bases unmatched to any gene: 0. The CDR3 consists of 14 residues. The DNA of the CDR3 is TGTGCCAGCAGCTTAGACAGGGGGCACACTGAAGCTTTCTTT. It yields the protein CASSLDRGHTEAFF.

The gene calls are TRBV5-5 and TRBJ1-2, with a possible D match to TRBD1 (5 bases). The ends were cut back, 2 bases at V and 0 bases at J, with 14 bases in the middle. Germline CDR1 reads SGHKS; CDR2 reads YYEKEE (reference sequence). The CDR3 sequence is 16 residues long. The CDR3 DNA reads as TGTGCCAGCAGCTTTGCGGGGGGAATAGCTAACTATGGCTACACCTTC. Translation: CASSFAGGIANYGYTF. The complete variable domain, with remaining parts taken from reference TRBV5-5 and TRBJ1-2, reads DAGVTQSPTHLIKTRGQQVTLRCSPISGHKSVSWYQQVLGQGPQFIFQYYEKEERGRGNFPDRFSARQFPNYSSELNVNALLLGDSALYLCASSFAGGIANYGYTFGSGTRLTVV.

This clone came up a few times. The chain couples TRBV6-2 or TRBV6-3 to TRBJ1-1; D gene uncertain. CDR1 is MNHEY and CDR2 is SVGEGT in the germline V gene. V shed 0 bases and J shed 1 base, with 6 bases lying between them. The CDR3 runs 14 residues. The CDR3 DNA follows: TGTGCCAGCAGTTACTCGATAGCGAACACTGAAGCTTTCTTT. Its protein product is CASSYSIANTEAFF.

In its sample, this clone was seen a few times. The gene calls are TRBV2 and TRBJ1-1; D is undetermined. Germline V lookup: CDR1 SNHLY, CDR2 FYNNEI. CDR3 length: 12 residues. V was shortened by 7 bases and J by 5 bases, with 11 bases between the two germline ends. The CDR3 is CASTETKTEAFF. The CDR3 nucleotides read TGTGCCAGCACCGAGACAAAAACTGAAGCTTTCTTT.

The chain joins TRBV4-2 to TRBJ1-1; D not certain. Germline loops: CDR1 LGHNA, CDR2 YNFKEQ. CDR3 length: 12 residues. V dropped 5 bases and J dropped 5 bases, with 9 bases sitting between them. The CDR3 nucleotides are TGTGCCAGCAGCTTACAAAGTACTGAAGCTTTCTTT. Its translation is CASSLQSTEAFF.

This clone has a single count. This sequence joins TRBV14 and TRBJ2-4; perhaps TRBD2 as D (6 bases). The CDR3 contains 16 residues. Germline values: CDR1 SGHDN, CDR2 FVKESK. Trimming pared 4 bases from V and 0 bases from J, leaving 13 bases between. The CDR3 region is CASSPRGSVAKNIQYF. The DNA for the CDR3 is TGTGCCAGCAGCCCGCGGGGTTCCGTAGCCAAAAACATTCAGTACTTC.

The CDR3 sequence: CASRAGGAYTDTQYF. The CDR3 coding sequence is TGTGCCAGCAGGGCTGGGGGGGCCTACACAGATACGCAGTATTTT. This sequence joins TRBV6-4 and TRBJ2-3; weak D call: TRBD2 (7 bases). This CDR3 spans 15 amino acids. Trimming cost V 6 bases and J 2 bases, with 15 bases left between them. Germline V gene lookup returns CDR1 MRHNA and CDR2 SNTAGT.

The rearrangement joins TRBV3-1 (or the pseudogene TRBV3-2) to TRBJ2-2; weak D call: TRBD2 (6 bases). V was trimmed by 3 bases and J by 8 bases, leaving 16 bases between them. This CDR3 region has 15 residues. The germline V gene has CDR1 LGHDT and CDR2 YNNKEL (reference sequence). This CDR3 is CASSHHGGPGGELFF. DNA for the CDR3: TGTGCCAGCAGCCATCACGGGGGTCCCGGGGGGGAGCTGTTTTTT.

The chain combines TRBV3-1 (or the pseudogene TRBV3-2) with TRBJ1-2; D remains ambiguous. V was trimmed by 0 bases and J by 8 bases, leaving 7 bases between them. This CDR3 is 12 amino acids long. The germline V gene encodes CDR1 LGHDT and CDR2 YNNKEL (reference sequence). CDR3 loop: CASSQERGGYTF. In DNA, the CDR3 is TGTGCCAGCAGCCAAGAGAGAGGAGGCTACACCTTC.

V is TRBV10-3 and J is TRBJ2-7, with D possibly matching TRBD1 (5 bases). This CDR3 is 11 amino acids long. Trimming removed 5 bases at V and 6 bases at J, with 8 bases between. CDR1 is ENHRY, CDR2 SYGVKD, per germline. The CDR3 DNA reads TGTGCCATCAGTACAGGCACCGAGCAGTACTTC. Encoded protein: CAISTGTEQYF.

In its sample, this clone was seen once. The rearrangement links TRBV5-4 to TRBJ2-2; D is possibly TRBD2 (6 bases). CDR3 length equals 17 residues. Trimming removed 2 bases from V and 6 bases from J, with 20 bases in between. CDR1 is SGHNT and CDR2 is YYREEE in the germline V gene (reference sequence). This CDR3 reads CASSFLSTGGGAGELFF. The CDR3 region has the DNA TGTGCCAGCAGCTTCCTATCGACCGGGGGAGGCGCCGGGGAGCTGTTTTTT.

The chain recombines TRBV7-9 with TRBJ2-3; D is unresolved. CDR3 length: 15 amino acids. With 2 bases removed from V and 2 bases from J, the gap between germline ends came to 11 bases. From germline, CDR1 is SEHNR and CDR2 FQNEAQ (reference sequence). CDR3 residues: CASSLRQEYTDTQYF. Here the CDR3 DNA reads TGTGCCAGCAGCTTAAGGCAGGAATACACAGATACGCAGTATTTT.